The subject of this entry is one T cell receptor beta chain. Clones were sequenced by immunoSEQ multiplex PCR, and TCRdb holds only the in-frame ones, with some missing. The top ten clones hold approximately 18% of a sample with 60,000 to 75,000 clones, over 75% of them seen once. The record originates from a study of T cell responses to AZD1222 COVID-19 vaccine. Per germline, CDR1 SGHVS and CDR2 FNYEAQ. J lost 5 bases, V lost 5 bases, and 4 bases had no gene match. The CDR3 is made up of 14 amino acids. This material consisted of peripheral blood, taken on day 0 of AZD1222 vaccination. The receptor was derived from an adult in good health. This rearrangement joins TRBV7-6 to TRBJ2-2; 8 bases match TRBD2. The CDR3 is CASSDGLATGELFF. The CDR3 region has the DNA TGTGCCAGCAGCGACGGACTAGCAACCGGGGAGCTGTTTTTT.